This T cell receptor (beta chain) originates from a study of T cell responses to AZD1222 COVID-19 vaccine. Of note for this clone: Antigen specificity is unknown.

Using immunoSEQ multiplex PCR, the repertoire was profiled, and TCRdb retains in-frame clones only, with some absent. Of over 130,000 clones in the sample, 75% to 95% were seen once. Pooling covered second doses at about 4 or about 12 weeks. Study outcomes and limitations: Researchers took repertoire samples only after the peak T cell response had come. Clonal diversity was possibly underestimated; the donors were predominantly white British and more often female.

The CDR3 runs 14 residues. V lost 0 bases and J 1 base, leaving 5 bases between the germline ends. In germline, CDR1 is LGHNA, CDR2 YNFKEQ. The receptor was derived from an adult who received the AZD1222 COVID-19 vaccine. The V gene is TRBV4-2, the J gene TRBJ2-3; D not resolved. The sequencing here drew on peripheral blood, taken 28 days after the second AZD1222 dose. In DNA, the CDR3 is TGTGCCAGCAGCCAAGACCTGGGCACAGATACGCAGTATTTT. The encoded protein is CASSQDLGTDTQYF.